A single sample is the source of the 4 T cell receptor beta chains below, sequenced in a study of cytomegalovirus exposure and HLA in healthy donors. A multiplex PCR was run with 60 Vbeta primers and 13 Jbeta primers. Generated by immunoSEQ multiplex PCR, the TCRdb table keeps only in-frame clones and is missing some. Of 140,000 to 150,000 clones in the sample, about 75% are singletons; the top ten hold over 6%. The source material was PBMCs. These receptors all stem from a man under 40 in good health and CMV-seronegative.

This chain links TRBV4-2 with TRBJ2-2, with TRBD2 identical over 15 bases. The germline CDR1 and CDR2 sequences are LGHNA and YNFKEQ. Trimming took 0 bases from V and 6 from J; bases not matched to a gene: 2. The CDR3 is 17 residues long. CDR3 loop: CASSQDGLAGGSGELFF. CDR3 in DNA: TGTGCCAGCAGCCAAGATGGACTAGCGGGAGGGTCCGGGGAGCTGTTTTTT.

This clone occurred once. The CDR3 nucleotides are TGTGCCTGGAGTGGGGAGGTGAACACTGAAGCTTTCTTT. Translation gives CAWSGEVNTEAFF. J is TRBJ1-1 and V is TRBV30; unclear D gene. CDR1 is GTSNPN, CDR2 SVGIG, per germline (reference sequence). This CDR3 comprises 13 residues. The V gene lost 1 base and the J gene lost 0 bases, with 6 bases spanning the gap.

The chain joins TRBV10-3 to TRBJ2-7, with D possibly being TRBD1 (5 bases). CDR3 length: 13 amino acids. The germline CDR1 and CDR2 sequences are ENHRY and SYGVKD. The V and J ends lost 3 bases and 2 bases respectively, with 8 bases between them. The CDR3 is CAISDTTAYEQYF. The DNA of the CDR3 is TGTGCCATCAGTGATACGACAGCCTACGAGCAGTACTTC.

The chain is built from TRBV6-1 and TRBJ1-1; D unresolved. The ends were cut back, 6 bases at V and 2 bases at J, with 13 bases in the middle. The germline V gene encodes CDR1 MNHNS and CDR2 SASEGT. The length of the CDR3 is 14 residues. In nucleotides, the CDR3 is TGTGCCAGCAGCCGAAAGGCGGAAAACACTGAAGCTTTCTTT. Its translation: CASSRKAENTEAFF.